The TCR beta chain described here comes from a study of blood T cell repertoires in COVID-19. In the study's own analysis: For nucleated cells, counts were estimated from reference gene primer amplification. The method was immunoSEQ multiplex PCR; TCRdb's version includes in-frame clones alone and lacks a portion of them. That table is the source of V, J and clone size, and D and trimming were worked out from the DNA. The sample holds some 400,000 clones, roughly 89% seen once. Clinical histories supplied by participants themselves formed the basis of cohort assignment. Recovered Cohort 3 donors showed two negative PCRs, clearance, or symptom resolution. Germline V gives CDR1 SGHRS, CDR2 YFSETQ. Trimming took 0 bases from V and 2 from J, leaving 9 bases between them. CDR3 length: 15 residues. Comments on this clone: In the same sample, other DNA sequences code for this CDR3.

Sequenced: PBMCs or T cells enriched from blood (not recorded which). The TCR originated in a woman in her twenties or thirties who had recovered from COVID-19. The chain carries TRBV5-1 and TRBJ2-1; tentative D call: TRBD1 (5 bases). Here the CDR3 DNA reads TGCGCCAGCAGCTTGGTTAGGGGAACCTACAATGAGCAGTTCTTC. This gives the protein CASSLVRGTYNEQFF.